A single sample is the source of the 6 T cell receptor beta chains below, sequenced in a study of vaccination effects on CD4 cells after COVID-19. This table comes from immunoSEQ multiplex PCR, and its TCRdb copy is limited to in-frame clones, with some not included. The sample shows 40,000 or so clones, approximately 72% of them seen only once. CD4+ T cells were isolated after approximately 10 days of culture. Their recognized antigens are unknown. This specimen consisted of CD4+ T cells from PBMCs cultured without peptide, obtained before COVID-19 vaccination. The origin of the receptors is a human donor who received a COVID-19 vaccine.

V is TRBV20-1 and J is TRBJ2-7, with 10 nucleotides matching TRBD2. The V and J ends lost 3 bases and 5 bases, in that order; junction bases with no gene match: 7. The CDR3 has 14 amino acids. From germline, CDR1 is DFQATT and CDR2 SNEGSKA (reference sequence). This chain's CDR3 is CSASTGLATHEQYF. CDR3 nucleotides: TGCAGTGCTAGTACGGGACTAGCGACGCACGAGCAGTACTTC.

This chain connects TRBV11-2 to TRBJ2-1; 9 nucleotides align to TRBD2. This CDR3 spans 16 amino acids. Germline V gene sequence: CDR1 SGHAT, CDR2 FQNNGV. Trimming removed 5 bases from V and 5 bases from J; junction bases left unmatched: 10. The CDR3 here is CASSPTTSGLHNEQFF. The CDR3 DNA sequence: TGTGCCAGCAGCCCCACGACTAGCGGCCTACACAATGAGCAGTTCTTC.

The chain combines TRBV27 with TRBJ2-7, with a weak D call TRBD2 (7 bases). Germline V CDR1 and CDR2: MNHEY, SMNVEV (reference sequence). Trimming removed 6 bases from V and 7 bases from J, with 22 bases in between. The CDR3 has 15 residues. The chain's CDR3 is CASSKGAGGPGEQYF. CDR3 sequence (DNA): TGTGCCAGCAGCAAAGGGGCCGGGGGGCCGGGGGAGCAGTACTTC.

The rearrangement uses TRBV28 and TRBJ2-3; a weak D match, TRBD2 (5 bases). Germline values: CDR1 MDHEN, CDR2 SYDVKM. With 0 bases removed from V and 0 bases from J, the gap between germline ends came to 7 bases. CDR3 length: 15 amino acids. The CDR3 is CASSLWAGSTDTQYF. CDR3 in DNA: TGTGCCAGCAGTTTATGGGCGGGTAGCACAGATACGCAGTATTTT.

This rearrangement joins TRBV5-4 to TRBJ1-1, with 9 positions matching TRBD1. Germline V gene sequence: CDR1 SGHNT, CDR2 YYREEE (reference sequence). V shed 4 bases, J shed 1 base, and the junction held 2 bases outside the gene matches. The CDR3 sequence is 14 residues long. CDR3 in DNA: TGTGCCAGCAGCGGGACAGGGCGGAACACTGAAGCTTTCTTT. Amino acid sequence: CASSGTGRNTEAFF.

The genes are TRBV6-5 and TRBJ1-2; TRBD1 agrees at 8 bases. With 0 bases clipped from V and 5 bases from J, the junction kept 8 bases outside the gene matches. Germline loops: CDR1 MNHEY, CDR2 SVGAGI. There are 16 residues in the CDR3. CDR3 bases: TGTGCCAGCAGTTACTCGGAGGGACAGGCCGGGTATGGCTACACCTTC. Its protein is CASSYSEGQAGYGYTF.